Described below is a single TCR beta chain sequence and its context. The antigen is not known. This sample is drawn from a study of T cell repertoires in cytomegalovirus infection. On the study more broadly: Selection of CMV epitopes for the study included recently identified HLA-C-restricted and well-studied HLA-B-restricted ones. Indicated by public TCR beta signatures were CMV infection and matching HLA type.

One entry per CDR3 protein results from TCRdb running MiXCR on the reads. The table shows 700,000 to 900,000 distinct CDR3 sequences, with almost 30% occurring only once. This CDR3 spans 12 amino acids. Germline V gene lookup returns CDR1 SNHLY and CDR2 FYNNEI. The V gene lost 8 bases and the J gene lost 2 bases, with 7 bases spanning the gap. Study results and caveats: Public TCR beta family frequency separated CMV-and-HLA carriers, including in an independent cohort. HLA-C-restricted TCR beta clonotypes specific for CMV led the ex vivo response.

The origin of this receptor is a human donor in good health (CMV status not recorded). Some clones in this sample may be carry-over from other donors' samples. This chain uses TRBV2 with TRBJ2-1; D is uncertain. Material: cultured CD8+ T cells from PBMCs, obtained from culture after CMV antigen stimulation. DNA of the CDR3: TGTGCCAGCGTGCCGGCCTACAATGAGCAGTTCTTC. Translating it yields CASVPAYNEQFF.